A few counts support the clone carrying this TCR beta chain. Its antigen is not known. The record originates from a study of cytomegalovirus exposure and HLA in healthy donors. Regarding the study as a whole: One variant, a missense change in DCLRE1C, was linked in a later analysis to TCR beta V- and J-gene trimming. Later findings reportedly placed an Asian-associated ancestry cluster below the approximately 670-donor mean for N-insertions.

At collection, donors were nominally healthy, but unrecorded immune exposures were probable. CDR3 size: 17 residues. V lost 5 bases and J 0 bases, leaving 14 bases between the germline ends. CDR1 and CDR2 (germline): SGHVS, FNYEAQ. PCR was performed using 60 Vbeta and 13 Jbeta primers. Some clones are missing from TCRdb's copy, which holds only in-frame ones; the method was immunoSEQ multiplex PCR. The data contain tens of thousands of clones, roughly 74% of them seen just once; the ten biggest clones take up 2% to 2.5%. This TCR came from a man between 35 and 55 years old in good health and CMV-seronegative. V and J are TRBV7-6 and TRBJ2-6; D is perhaps TRBD1 (6 bases). Sequenced input: PBMCs. The CDR3 coding sequence is TGTGCCAGCAGCCAACGGGACACTATCTCTGGGGCCAACGTCCTGACTTTC. It is translated as CASSQRDTISGANVLTF.